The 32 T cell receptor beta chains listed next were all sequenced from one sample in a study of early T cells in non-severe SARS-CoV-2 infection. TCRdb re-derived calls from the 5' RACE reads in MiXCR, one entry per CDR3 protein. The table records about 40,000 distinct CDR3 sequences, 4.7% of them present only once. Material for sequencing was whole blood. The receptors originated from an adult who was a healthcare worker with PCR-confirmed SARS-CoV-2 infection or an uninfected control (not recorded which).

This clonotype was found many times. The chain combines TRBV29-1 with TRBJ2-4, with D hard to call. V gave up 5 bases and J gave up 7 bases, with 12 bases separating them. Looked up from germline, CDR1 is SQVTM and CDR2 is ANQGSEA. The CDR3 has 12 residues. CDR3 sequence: CSVSAATNIQYF. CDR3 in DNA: TGCAGCGTTTCGGCAGCAACTAACATTCAGTACTTC. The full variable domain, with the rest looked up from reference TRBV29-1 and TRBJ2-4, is SAVISQKPSRDICQRGTSLTIQCQVDSQVTMMFWYRQQPGQSLTLIATANQGSEATYESGFVIDKFPISRPNLTFSTLTVSNMSPEDSSIYLCSVSAATNIQYFGAGTRLSVL.

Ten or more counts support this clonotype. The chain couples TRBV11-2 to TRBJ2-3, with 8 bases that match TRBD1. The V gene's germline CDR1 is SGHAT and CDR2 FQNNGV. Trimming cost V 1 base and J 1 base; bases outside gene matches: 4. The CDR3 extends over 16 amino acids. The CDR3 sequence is CASSLVPDRGTDTQYF. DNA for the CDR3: TGTGCCAGCAGCTTAGTCCCGGACAGGGGCACAGATACGCAGTATTTT.

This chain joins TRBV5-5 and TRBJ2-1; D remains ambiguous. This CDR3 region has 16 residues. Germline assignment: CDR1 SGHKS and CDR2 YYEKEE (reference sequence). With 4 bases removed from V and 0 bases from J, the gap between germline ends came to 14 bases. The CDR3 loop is CASSRVFDGSYNEQFF. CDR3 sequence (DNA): TGTGCCAGCAGCCGGGTCTTTGACGGCTCCTACAATGAGCAGTTCTTC.

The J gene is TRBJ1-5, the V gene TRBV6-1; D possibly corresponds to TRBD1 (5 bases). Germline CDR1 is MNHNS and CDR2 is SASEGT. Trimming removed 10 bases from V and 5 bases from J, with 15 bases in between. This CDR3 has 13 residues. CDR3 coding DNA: TGTGCCACCCGTGGACAAACAGATCAGCCCCAGCATTTT. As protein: CATRGQTDQPQHF.

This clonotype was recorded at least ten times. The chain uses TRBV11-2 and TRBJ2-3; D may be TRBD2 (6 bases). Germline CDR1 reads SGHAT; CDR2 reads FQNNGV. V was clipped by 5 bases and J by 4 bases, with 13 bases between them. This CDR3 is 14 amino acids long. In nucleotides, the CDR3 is TGTGCCAGCAGCGCCGGTTCTAGCGCAGATACGCAGTATTTT. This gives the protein CASSAGSSADTQYF.

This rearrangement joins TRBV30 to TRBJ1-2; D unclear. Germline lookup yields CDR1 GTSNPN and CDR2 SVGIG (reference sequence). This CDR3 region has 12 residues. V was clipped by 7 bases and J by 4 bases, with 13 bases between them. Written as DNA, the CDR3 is TGTGCCTCTCATGCCGGGCTCTATGGCTACACCTTC. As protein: CASHAGLYGYTF.

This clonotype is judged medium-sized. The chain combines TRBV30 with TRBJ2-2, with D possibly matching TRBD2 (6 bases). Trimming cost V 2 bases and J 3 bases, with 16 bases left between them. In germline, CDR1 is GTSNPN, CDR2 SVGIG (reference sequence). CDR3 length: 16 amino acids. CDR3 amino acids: CAWSPLRGGDTGELFF. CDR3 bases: TGTGCCTGGAGTCCCCTGAGGGGAGGCGACACCGGGGAGCTGTTTTTT.

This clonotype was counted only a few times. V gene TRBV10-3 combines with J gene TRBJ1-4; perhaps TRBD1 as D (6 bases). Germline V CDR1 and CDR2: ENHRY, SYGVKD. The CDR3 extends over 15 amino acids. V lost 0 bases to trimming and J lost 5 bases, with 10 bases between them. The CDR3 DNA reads TGTGCCATCAGTGAGTCGGCAGGGACAAATGAAAAACTGTTTTTT. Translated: CAISESAGTNEKLFF.

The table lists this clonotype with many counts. CDR3 in amino acids: CASSPDSYPSYEQYF. In nucleotides, the CDR3 is TGTGCCAGCAGTCCGGACAGCTACCCCTCCTACGAGCAGTACTTC. V usage is TRBV12-3 or TRBV12-4 and J usage is TRBJ2-7, with D possibly matching TRBD1 (6 bases). The V and J ends lost 5 bases and 0 bases respectively, with 14 bases between them. The CDR3 covers 15 residues.

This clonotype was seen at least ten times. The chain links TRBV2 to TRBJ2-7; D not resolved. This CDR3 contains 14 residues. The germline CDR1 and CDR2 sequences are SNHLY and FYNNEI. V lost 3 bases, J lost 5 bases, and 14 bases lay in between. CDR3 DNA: TGTGCCAGCAGTGACCCTGACTCTCCCCACGAGCAGTACTTC. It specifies CASSDPDSPHEQYF.

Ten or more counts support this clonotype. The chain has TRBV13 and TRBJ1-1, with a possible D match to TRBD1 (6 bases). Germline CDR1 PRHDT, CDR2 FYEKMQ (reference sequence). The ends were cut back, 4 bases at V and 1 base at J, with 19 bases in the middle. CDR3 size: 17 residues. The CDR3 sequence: CASSWPGQRGRNTEAFF. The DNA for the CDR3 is TGTGCCAGCAGCTGGCCGGGACAACGAGGAAGGAACACTGAAGCTTTCTTT.

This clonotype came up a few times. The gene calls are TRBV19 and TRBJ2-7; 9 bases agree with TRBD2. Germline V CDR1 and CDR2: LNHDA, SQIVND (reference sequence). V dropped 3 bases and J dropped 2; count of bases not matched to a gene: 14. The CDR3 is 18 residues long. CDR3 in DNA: TGTGCCAGTAGTATCAAAGGAGCTTCTAGCGGGAAGCCCTACGAGCAGTACTTC. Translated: CASSIKGASSGKPYEQYF. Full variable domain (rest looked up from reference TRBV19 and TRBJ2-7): DGGITQSPKYLFRKEGQNVTLSCEQNLNHDAMYWYRQDPGQGLRLIYYSQIVNDFQKGDIAEGYSVSREKKESFPLTVTSAQKNPTAFYLCASSIKGASSGKPYEQYFGPGTRLTVT.

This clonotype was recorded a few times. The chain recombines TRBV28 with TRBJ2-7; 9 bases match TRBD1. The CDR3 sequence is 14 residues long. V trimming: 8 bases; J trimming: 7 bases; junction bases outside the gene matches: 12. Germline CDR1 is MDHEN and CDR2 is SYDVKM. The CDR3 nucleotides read TGTGCCAGCGGACGTACAGGGGGCGCGAGGGAGCAGTACTTC. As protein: CASGRTGGAREQYF. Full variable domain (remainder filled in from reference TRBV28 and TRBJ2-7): DVKVTQSSRYLVKRTGEKVFLECVQDMDHENMFWYRQDPGLGLRLIYFSYDVKMKEKGDIPEGYSVSREKKERFSLILESASTNQTSMYLCASGRTGGAREQYFGPGTRLTVT.

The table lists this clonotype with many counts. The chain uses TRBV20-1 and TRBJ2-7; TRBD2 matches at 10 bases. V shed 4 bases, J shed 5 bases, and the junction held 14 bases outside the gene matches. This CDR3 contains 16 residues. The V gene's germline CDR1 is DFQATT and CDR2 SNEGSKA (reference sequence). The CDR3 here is CSAKPFLAGVGNEQYF. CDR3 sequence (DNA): TGCAGTGCTAAACCCTTCCTAGCGGGAGTGGGTAACGAGCAGTACTTC.

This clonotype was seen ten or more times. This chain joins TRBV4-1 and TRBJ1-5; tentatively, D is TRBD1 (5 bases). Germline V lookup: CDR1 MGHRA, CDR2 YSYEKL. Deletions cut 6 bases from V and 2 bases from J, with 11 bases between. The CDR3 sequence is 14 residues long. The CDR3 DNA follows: TGCGCCAGCAGAGGAGGGGTAGGCAATCAGCCCCAGCATTTT. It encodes CASRGGVGNQPQHF.

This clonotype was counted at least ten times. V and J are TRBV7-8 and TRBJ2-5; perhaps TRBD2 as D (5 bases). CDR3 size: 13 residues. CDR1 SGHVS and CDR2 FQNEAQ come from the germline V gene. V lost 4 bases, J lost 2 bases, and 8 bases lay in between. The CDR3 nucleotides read TGTGCCAGCAGCTGGAGGATGCAAGAGACCCAGTACTTC. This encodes CASSWRMQETQYF.

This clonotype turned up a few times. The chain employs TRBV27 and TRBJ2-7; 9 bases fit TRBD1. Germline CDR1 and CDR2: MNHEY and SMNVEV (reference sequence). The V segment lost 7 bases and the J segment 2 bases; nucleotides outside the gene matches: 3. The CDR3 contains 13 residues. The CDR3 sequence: CASTGQGAYEQYF. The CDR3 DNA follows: TGTGCCAGCACGGGACAGGGAGCCTACGAGCAGTACTTC.

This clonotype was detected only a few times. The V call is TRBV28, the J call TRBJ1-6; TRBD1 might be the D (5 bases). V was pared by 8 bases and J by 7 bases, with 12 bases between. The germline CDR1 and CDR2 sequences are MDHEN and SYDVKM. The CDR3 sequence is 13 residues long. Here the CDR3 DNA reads TGTGCCAGCTCAAAGTGGGGGAATTCACCCCTCCACTTT. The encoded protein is CASSKWGNSPLHF. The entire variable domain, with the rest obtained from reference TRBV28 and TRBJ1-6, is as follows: DVKVTQSSRYLVKRTGEKVFLECVQDMDHENMFWYRQDPGLGLRLIYFSYDVKMKEKGDIPEGYSVSREKKERFSLILESASTNQTSMYLCASSKWGNSPLHFGNGTRLTVT.

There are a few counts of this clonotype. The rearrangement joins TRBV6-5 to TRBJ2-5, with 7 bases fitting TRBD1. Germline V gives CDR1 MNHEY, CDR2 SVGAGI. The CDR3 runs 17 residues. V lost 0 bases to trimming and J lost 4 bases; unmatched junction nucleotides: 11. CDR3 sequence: CASSYSMKAGGLETQYF. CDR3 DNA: TGTGCCAGCAGTTACTCGATGAAGGCAGGGGGTCTAGAGACCCAGTACTTC.

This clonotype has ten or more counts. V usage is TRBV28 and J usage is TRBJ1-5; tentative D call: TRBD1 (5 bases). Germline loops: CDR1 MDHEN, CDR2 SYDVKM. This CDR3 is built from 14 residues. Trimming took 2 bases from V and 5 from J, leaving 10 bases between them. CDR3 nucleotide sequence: TGTGCCAGCAGTTTACCGGGGGAGGATCAGCCCCAGCATTTT. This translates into CASSLPGEDQPQHF.

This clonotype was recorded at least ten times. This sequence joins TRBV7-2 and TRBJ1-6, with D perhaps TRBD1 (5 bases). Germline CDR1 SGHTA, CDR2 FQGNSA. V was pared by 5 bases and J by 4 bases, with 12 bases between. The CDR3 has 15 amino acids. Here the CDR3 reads CASSPGAAYNSPLHF. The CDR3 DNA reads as TGTGCCAGCAGCCCCGGGGCAGCTTATAATTCACCCCTCCACTTT. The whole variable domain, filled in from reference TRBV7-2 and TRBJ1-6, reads GAGVSQSPSNKVTEKGKDVELRCDPISGHTALYWYRQSLGQGLEFLIYFQGNSAPDKSGLPSDRFSAERTGGSVSTLTIQRTQQEDSAVYLCASSPGAAYNSPLHFGNGTRLTVT.

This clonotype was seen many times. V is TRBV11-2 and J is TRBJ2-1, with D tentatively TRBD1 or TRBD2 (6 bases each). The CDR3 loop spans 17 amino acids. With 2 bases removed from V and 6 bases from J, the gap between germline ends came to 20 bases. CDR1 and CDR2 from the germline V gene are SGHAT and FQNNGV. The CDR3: CASSLKFGQRVGNEQFF. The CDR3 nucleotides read TGTGCCAGCAGCTTAAAGTTTGGACAGCGGGTGGGCAATGAGCAGTTCTTC.

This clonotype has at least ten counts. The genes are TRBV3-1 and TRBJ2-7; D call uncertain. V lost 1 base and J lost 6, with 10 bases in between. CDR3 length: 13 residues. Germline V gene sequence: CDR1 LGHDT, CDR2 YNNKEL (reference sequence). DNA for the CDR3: TGTGCCAGCAGCCAAGTCTCCCCGTCCGAGCAGTACTTC. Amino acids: CASSQVSPSEQYF.

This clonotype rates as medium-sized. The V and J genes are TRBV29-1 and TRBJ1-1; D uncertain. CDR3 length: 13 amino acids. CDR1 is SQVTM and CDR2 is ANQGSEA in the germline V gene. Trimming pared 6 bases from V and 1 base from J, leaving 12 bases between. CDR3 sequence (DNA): TGCAGCGTATCATTTTGGGAGAACACTGAAGCTTTCTTT. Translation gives CSVSFWENTEAFF. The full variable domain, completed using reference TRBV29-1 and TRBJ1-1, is SAVISQKPSRDICQRGTSLTIQCQVDSQVTMMFWYRQQPGQSLTLIATANQGSEATYESGFVIDKFPISRPNLTFSTLTVSNMSPEDSSIYLCSVSFWENTEAFFGQGTRLTVV.

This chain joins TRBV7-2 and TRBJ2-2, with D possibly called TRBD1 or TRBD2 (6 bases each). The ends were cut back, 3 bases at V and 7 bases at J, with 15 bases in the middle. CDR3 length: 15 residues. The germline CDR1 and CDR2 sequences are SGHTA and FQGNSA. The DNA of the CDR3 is TGTGCCAGCAGCTTCAAACTAGGGGGAGGCGGGGAGCTGTTTTTT. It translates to CASSFKLGGGGELFF.

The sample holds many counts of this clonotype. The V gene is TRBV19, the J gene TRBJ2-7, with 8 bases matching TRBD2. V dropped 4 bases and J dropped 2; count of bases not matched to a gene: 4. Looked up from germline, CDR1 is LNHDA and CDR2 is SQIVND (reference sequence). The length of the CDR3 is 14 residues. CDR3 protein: CASSNPGGAYEQYF. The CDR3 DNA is TGTGCCAGTAGTAACCCGGGAGGGGCCTACGAGCAGTACTTC.

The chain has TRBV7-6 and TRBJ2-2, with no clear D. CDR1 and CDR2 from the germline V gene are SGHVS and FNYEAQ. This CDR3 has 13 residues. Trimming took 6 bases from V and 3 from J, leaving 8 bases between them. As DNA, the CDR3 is TGTGCCAGCAGTCTGGTGGACACCGGGGAGCTGTTTTTT. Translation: CASSLVDTGELFF.

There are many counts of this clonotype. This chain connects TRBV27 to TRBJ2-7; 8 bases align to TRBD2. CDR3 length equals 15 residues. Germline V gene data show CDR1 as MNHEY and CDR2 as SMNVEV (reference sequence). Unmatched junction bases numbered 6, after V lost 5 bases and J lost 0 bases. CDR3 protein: CASSSSGMSSYEQYF. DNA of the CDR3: TGTGCCAGCAGTAGTAGCGGGATGAGCTCCTACGAGCAGTACTTC.

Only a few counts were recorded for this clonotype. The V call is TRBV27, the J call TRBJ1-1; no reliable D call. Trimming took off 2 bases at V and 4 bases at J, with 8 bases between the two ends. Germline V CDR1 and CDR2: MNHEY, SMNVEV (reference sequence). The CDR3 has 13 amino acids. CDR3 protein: CASSLNEATEAFF. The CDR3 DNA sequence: TGTGCCAGCAGTTTAAACGAGGCCACTGAAGCTTTCTTT.

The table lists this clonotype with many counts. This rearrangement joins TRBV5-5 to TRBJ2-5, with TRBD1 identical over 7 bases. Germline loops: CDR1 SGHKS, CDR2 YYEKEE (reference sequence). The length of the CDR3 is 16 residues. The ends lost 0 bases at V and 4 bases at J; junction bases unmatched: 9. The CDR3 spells CASSLAGQTPRETQYF. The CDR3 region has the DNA TGTGCCAGCAGCTTGGCGGGACAGACCCCCAGAGAGACCCAGTACTTC.

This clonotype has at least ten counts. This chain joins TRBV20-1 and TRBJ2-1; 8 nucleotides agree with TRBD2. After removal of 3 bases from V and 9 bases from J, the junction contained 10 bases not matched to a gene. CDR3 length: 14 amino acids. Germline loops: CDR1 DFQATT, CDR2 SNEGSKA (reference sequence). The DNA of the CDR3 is TGCAGTGCTAGGCCGGGGGGGGCCTTTGGTGAGCAGTTCTTC. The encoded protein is CSARPGGAFGEQFF.

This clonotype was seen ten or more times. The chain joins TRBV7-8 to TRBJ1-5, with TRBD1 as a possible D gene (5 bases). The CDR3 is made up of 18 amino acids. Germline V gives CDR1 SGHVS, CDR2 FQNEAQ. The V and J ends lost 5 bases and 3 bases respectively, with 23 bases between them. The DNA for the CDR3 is TGTGCCAGCAGCCCAGAGGTGGTGGGGGGTTTGGACAATCAGCCCCAGCATTTT. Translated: CASSPEVVGGLDNQPQHF. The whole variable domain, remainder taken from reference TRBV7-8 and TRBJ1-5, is GAGVSQSPRYKVAKRGQDVALRCDPISGHVSLFWYQQALGQGPEFLTYFQNEAQLDKSGLPSDRFFAERPEGSVSTLKIQRTQQEDSAVYLCASSPEVVGGLDNQPQHFGDGTRLSIL.